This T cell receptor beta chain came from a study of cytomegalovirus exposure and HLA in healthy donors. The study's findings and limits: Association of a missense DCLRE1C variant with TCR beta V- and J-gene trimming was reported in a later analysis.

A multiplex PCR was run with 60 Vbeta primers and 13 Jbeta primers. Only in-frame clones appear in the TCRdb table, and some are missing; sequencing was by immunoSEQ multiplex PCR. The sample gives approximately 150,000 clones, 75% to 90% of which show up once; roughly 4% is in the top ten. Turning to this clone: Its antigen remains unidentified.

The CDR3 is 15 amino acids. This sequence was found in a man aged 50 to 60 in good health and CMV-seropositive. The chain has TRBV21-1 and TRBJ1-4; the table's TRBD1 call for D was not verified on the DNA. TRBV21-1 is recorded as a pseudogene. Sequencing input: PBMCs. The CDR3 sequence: CASSLRDITNEKLFF. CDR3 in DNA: TGTGCCAGCAGCTTACGGGACATAACTAATGAAAAACTGTTTTTT.